The clone carrying this T cell receptor (beta chain) has only a few counts. Its antigen is unknown. The germline CDR1 and CDR2 sequences are SGDLS and YYNGEE. V was shortened by 4 bases and J by 3 bases, with 10 bases between the two germline ends. The CDR3 is 13 residues long. This entry is derived from a study of T cells in Graves' hyperthyroidism and ophthalmopathy. Any patient presenting with uncontrolled infection, other autoimmune disease, pregnancy or lactation was left out. The diagnoses drew upon clinical symptoms, serum thyroxine and TRAb, thyroid ultrasound and orbital computed tomography. Amplification yielded TCR beta CDR3 regions, with RNA transcripts as the source. Carried out on the TCR CDR3, a first-round RT-PCR used the HTBI primer set. In TCRdb, the multiplex PCR reads were re-called with MiXCR into one record per CDR3 protein. Here the sample spans approximately 410,000 distinct CDR3 sequences, roughly 15% being singletons.

Study outcomes and limitations: The model anticipated ophthalmopathy a median approximately 6.5 months pre-onset. Appearing also in blood were most of the thyroid clonotypes expanded above 0.001.

The chain joins TRBV9 to TRBJ1-1; no definite D call. The clonotype originates from a woman between 18 and 29 years old with Graves' hyperthyroidism. The sample comprised blood. The CDR3 nucleotides read TGTGCCAGCAGCAAGAAGGCGGACACTGAAGCTTTCTTT. Its translation is CASSKKADTEAFF.